A single sample gave rise to the 21 T cell receptor beta chains below, sequenced in a study of shared clonotypes between healthy human individuals. Naive CD8 cells comprised CD45RO-negative, CCR7-positively selected cells, excluding terminally differentiated effector memory CD45RA+ cells. Profiled with immunoSEQ multiplex PCR; TCRdb holds only in-frame clones, not every one. The data contain more than 2 million clones, over 85% of them singletons. Sequencing input: naive CD8+ T cells from PBMCs. The receptors were gathered from a man between 18 and 35 years old in good health. Some clones in this sample may be carry-over from other donors' samples.

J is TRBJ2-7 and V is TRBV9; 7 bases are shared with TRBD2. The CDR3 spans 15 residues. V was clipped by 3 bases and J by 0 bases; unmatched bases: 6. CDR1 and CDR2 (germline): SGDLS, YYNGEE. The CDR3, as DNA: TGTGCCAGCAGCGGCTCTAGCGGACCCTCCTACGAGCAGTACTTC. It is translated as CASSGSSGPSYEQYF.

The V call is TRBV5-4, the J call TRBJ2-3; D not resolved. Germline values: CDR1 SGHNT, CDR2 YYREEE (reference sequence). The CDR3 loop spans 14 amino acids. V was cut by 2 bases and J by 0 bases, with 7 bases left in between. Here the CDR3 reads CASSLRESTDTQYF. DNA for the CDR3: TGTGCCAGCAGCTTAAGAGAGAGCACAGATACGCAGTATTTT.

The chain joins TRBV10-1 to TRBJ2-1; 8 bases are a match to TRBD2. Germline CDR1 reads WNHNN; CDR2 reads SYGVQD (reference sequence). Unmatched junction bases numbered 10, after V lost 2 bases and J lost 7 bases. There are 16 residues in the CDR3. CDR3 nucleotide sequence: TGCGCCAGCAGTGAGGGGTCGGGAGGGCCTATAAATGAGCAGTTCTTC. Encoded protein: CASSEGSGGPINEQFF.

The rearrangement joins TRBV5-4 to TRBJ2-7; D possibly corresponds to TRBD2 (5 bases). Germline values: CDR1 SGHNT, CDR2 YYREEE (reference sequence). The CDR3 covers 15 residues. Between the trimmed V and J ends, which lost 4 bases and 4 bases, there was a span of 18 bases. CDR3 protein: CASSPMGGPFYEQYF. The CDR3 DNA is TGTGCCAGCAGCCCTATGGGCGGGCCGTTTTACGAGCAGTACTTC.

The CDR3 bases are TGTGCCAGCAGCATTACAGGGGACCTCTCTGGAAACACCATATATTTT. Residues: CASSITGDLSGNTIYF. The genes are TRBV21-1 and TRBJ1-3; the DNA was not used to check the table's D call, TRBD1. TRBV21-1 is flagged as a pseudogene. The CDR3 runs to 16 residues.

This clone was detected once. J is TRBJ1-1 and V is TRBV10-2; the D gene is possibly TRBD1 (5 bases). Germline V gene lookup returns CDR1 WSHSY and CDR2 SAAADI. V gave up 3 bases and J gave up 1 base, with 12 bases separating them. The CDR3 sequence is 15 residues long. The CDR3 sequence: CASSDRGRWNTEAFF. Here the CDR3 DNA reads TGCGCCAGCAGTGACCGGGGACGGTGGAACACTGAAGCTTTCTTT.

The chain uses TRBV7-3 and TRBJ2-3, with 7 bases fitting TRBD2. Germline values: CDR1 SGHTA, CDR2 FQGTGA. The CDR3 extends over 17 amino acids. The trim removed 2 bases at V and 4 bases at J, leaving 12 bases unmatched. The CDR3 region is CASSLLWRGSGADTQYF. CDR3 nucleotides: TGTGCCAGCAGCTTACTTTGGCGCGGGAGTGGGGCAGATACGCAGTATTTT.

The gene calls are TRBV9 and TRBJ2-5; the match to TRBD1 covers 8 bases. Trimming took 0 bases from V and 1 from J; bases not matched to a gene: 2. This CDR3 contains 15 residues. From germline, CDR1 is SGDLS and CDR2 YYNGEE. The DNA for the CDR3 is TGTGCCAGCAGCGTAGCGGGACAGGTCCAAGAGACCCAGTACTTC. Protein product: CASSVAGQVQETQYF.

The rearrangement links TRBV10-3 to TRBJ1-5; D is unresolved. Trimming stripped 6 bases from V and 0 bases from J, with 12 bases between. The CDR3 is 15 residues long. Germline CDR1 ENHRY, CDR2 SYGVKD. The CDR3 is CAISDSDSSNQPQHF. The CDR3 bases are TGTGCCATCAGCGACTCTGACTCTAGCAATCAGCCCCAGCATTTT.

For this clone: Other DNA sequences in the same sample also yield this CDR3. CDR3 DNA sequence: TGTGCCAGCAGTTTTGACTCGTCCTACGAGCAGTACTTC. It is translated as CASSFDSSYEQYF. V usage is TRBV28 and J usage is TRBJ2-7; D not resolved. The germline gives CDR1 MDHEN, CDR2 SYDVKM. This CDR3 region has 13 residues. The V gene lost 3 bases and the J gene lost 1 base, with 7 bases spanning the gap.

The V call is TRBV4-2, the J call TRBJ2-2; 8 nucleotides match TRBD2. CDR3 length: 18 amino acids. With 3 bases clipped from V and 3 bases from J, the junction kept 12 bases outside the gene matches. Germline V gene lookup returns CDR1 LGHNA and CDR2 YNFKEQ. The CDR3 region is CASSQVFKGLDDTGELFF. The DNA of the CDR3 is TGTGCCAGCAGCCAGGTGTTTAAGGGACTAGATGACACCGGGGAGCTGTTTTTT.

The chain joins TRBV6-4 to TRBJ2-7; 11 bases are shared with TRBD2. The CDR3 length is 17 residues. Germline trimming cut 6 bases from V and 0 bases from J; bases unmatched to any gene: 10. Germline V gene sequence: CDR1 MRHNA, CDR2 SNTAGT. CDR3 sequence reads: CASSELRGLADSYEQYF. In DNA, the CDR3 is TGTGCCAGCAGCGAACTTCGGGGACTAGCGGACTCCTACGAGCAGTACTTC.

The chain recombines TRBV27 with TRBJ1-1, with 8 nucleotides matching TRBD1. This CDR3 has 13 amino acids. The V gene end was trimmed by 5 bases and the J gene end by 5 bases; junction bases not matched to a gene: 4. Germline V gives CDR1 MNHEY, CDR2 SMNVEV (reference sequence). CDR3: CASSQGARTEAFF. In DNA, the CDR3 is TGTGCCAGCAGTCAGGGGGCCCGGACTGAAGCTTTCTTT.

The count of this clone is one. V gene TRBV10-3 combines with J gene TRBJ2-6; a possible D gene is TRBD2 (6 bases). Germline CDR1 reads ENHRY; CDR2 reads SYGVKD. This CDR3 is 16 amino acids long. Trimming removed 0 bases at V and 4 bases at J, with 10 bases between. The CDR3 region is CAISESRDSGANVLTF. In nucleotides, the CDR3 is TGTGCCATCAGTGAGTCGCGGGACTCCGGGGCCAACGTCCTGACTTTC.

DNA of the CDR3: TGTGCCTGGAGTGTGAAGTATTCAGGAGGGCTTGAGCAGTACTTC. Translating it yields CAWSVKYSGGLEQYF. The chain carries TRBV30 and TRBJ2-7; D perhaps matches TRBD2 (6 bases). The V end lost 0 bases, the J end lost 7 bases, and 19 bases lay between the germline ends. CDR1 is GTSNPN and CDR2 is SVGIG in the germline V gene (reference sequence). This CDR3 is built from 15 residues.

V gene TRBV11-2 combines with J gene TRBJ1-3; the match to TRBD1 covers 8 bases. The germline V gene encodes CDR1 SGHAT and CDR2 FQNNGV. The CDR3 is 15 residues long. J lost 4 bases, V lost 3 bases, and 5 bases had no gene match. CDR3 nucleotides: TGTGCCAGCAGCTTCGGACAGGGTTCGGGAAACACCATATATTTT. This encodes CASSFGQGSGNTIYF.

The chain recombines TRBV7-3 with TRBJ2-1, with TRBD2 identical over 11 bases. V was pared by 2 bases and J by 6 bases, with 3 bases of the junction left unmatched. Germline V CDR1 and CDR2: SGHTA, FQGTGA. CDR3 length: 15 residues. The CDR3 DNA is TGTGCCAGCAGCTTATTAGCGGGAGGGGTCAATGAGCAGTTCTTC. Amino acid sequence: CASSLLAGGVNEQFF.

V gene TRBV7-8 combines with J gene TRBJ2-5; D call uncertain. The end of the DNA is better explained by TRBJ2-7, so the J call may be wrong. The CDR3 has 15 amino acids. CDR1 and CDR2 (germline): SGHVS, FQNEAQ. CDR3 sequence (DNA): TGTGCCAGCACCACACTCTCTAGTACCTCCTACGAGCAGTACTTC. This sequence encodes CASTTLSSTSYEQYF.

The chain combines TRBV10-3 with TRBJ2-5, with 7 bases that match TRBD2. Germline CDR1 ENHRY, CDR2 SYGVKD. The CDR3 length is 15 residues. The V gene end was trimmed by 7 bases and the J gene end by 1 base; junction bases not matched to a gene: 9. CDR3 DNA sequence: TGTGCCATCAAGCCTAGCGGAGGATCCCAAGAGACCCAGTACTTC. Translated: CAIKPSGGSQETQYF.

V usage is TRBV28 and J usage is TRBJ2-5; 8 nucleotides agree with TRBD2. CDR3 length: 15 residues. Trimming removed 2 bases from V and 7 bases from J; junction bases left unmatched: 9. Germline values: CDR1 MDHEN, CDR2 SYDVKM. The CDR3: CASSLISGIPGTQYF. CDR3 in DNA: TGTGCCAGCAGTTTAATTAGCGGGATACCGGGGACCCAGTACTTC.

The chain recombines TRBV4-3 with TRBJ2-3; D not certain. Germline CDR1 and CDR2: LGHNA and YSLEER. This CDR3 is built from 14 residues. V was shortened by 1 base and J by 6 bases, with 11 bases between the two germline ends. Here the CDR3 DNA reads TGCGCCAGCAGCCAAGCTGAGAAGTTTGATACGCAGTATTTT. Its protein product is CASSQAEKFDTQYF.